A single sample gave rise to the 22 T cell receptor beta chains below, sequenced in a study of T cell responses to AZD1222 COVID-19 vaccine. Libraries were prepared by immunoSEQ multiplex PCR; TCRdb keeps only in-frame clonotypes and omits some of them. The repertoire has some 130,000 clones, 80% to 95% of them found once; the top ten carry around 7.1%. The sequencing used peripheral blood, collected 28 days after the second AZD1222 dose. These receptor sequences come from an adult who received the AZD1222 COVID-19 vaccine.

The V and J genes are TRBV15 and TRBJ2-6, with a tentative D call TRBD2 (6 bases). The CDR3 is 16 residues long. V shed 1 base and J shed 3 bases, with 10 bases lying between them. Germline CDR1 LNHNV, CDR2 YYDKDF (reference sequence). The DNA for the CDR3 is TGTGCCACCAGCAGAGGGAGGGAGGATGGGGCCAACGTCCTGACTTTC. This sequence encodes CATSRGREDGANVLTF. The complete variable domain, with remaining parts taken from reference TRBV15 and TRBJ2-6, reads DAMVIQNPRYQVTQFGKPVTLSCSQTLNHNVMYWYQQKSSQAPKLLFHYYDKDFNNEADTPDNFQSRRPNTSFCFLDIRSPGLGDTAMYLCATSRGREDGANVLTFGAGSRLTVL.

This rearrangement joins TRBV20-1 to TRBJ2-4; the match to TRBD1 covers 7 bases. Germline loops: CDR1 DFQATT, CDR2 SNEGSKA (reference sequence). The ends lost 7 bases at V and 9 bases at J; junction bases unmatched: 6. This CDR3 region has 11 residues. CDR3 residues: CSVDSGGIQYF. CDR3 nucleotide sequence: TGCAGTGTCGACTCAGGGGGCATTCAGTACTTC.

This chain uses TRBV15 with TRBJ1-5, with TRBD1 matching over 8 bases. There are 17 residues in the CDR3. V lost 0 bases, J lost 5 bases, and 9 bases stayed unmatched. Germline V gene data show CDR1 as LNHNV and CDR2 as YYDKDF (reference sequence). The CDR3 DNA sequence: TGTGCCACCAGCAGAGATGACTCGACAGGGGCCGATCAGCCCCAGCATTTT. This gives the protein CATSRDDSTGADQPQHF.

The gene calls are TRBV5-6 and TRBJ1-6; possible D gene TRBD1, 5 bases. The V gene's germline CDR1 is SGHDT and CDR2 YYEEEE. The V end was cut by 4 bases, the J end by 2 bases, with 7 bases between. CDR3 length: 14 residues. The DNA of the CDR3 is TGTGCCAGCAGCATGGACACCTATAATTCACCCCTCCACTTT. Translating gives CASSMDTYNSPLHF.

This chain uses TRBV29-1 with TRBJ1-3; possible D gene TRBD1, 5 bases. The CDR3 runs to 14 residues. V lost 5 bases to trimming and J lost 5 bases, with 16 bases between them. Per the germline V gene, CDR1 is SQVTM and CDR2 is ANQGSEA. CDR3 nucleotide sequence: TGCAGCGTTATGGGGGTACCAGACAGAAACACCATATATTTT. It yields the protein CSVMGVPDRNTIYF.

The chain is built from TRBV30 and TRBJ1-1, with D uncertain. Trimming took 4 bases from V and 2 from J, leaving 14 bases between them. The CDR3 sequence is 14 residues long. Germline V gene lookup returns CDR1 GTSNPN and CDR2 SVGIG (reference sequence). CDR3 bases: TGTGCCTGGACGTTCGATGGGGTTAACACTGAAGCTTTCTTT. This gives the protein CAWTFDGVNTEAFF.

The chain joins TRBV19 to TRBJ1-1, with 8 bases aligning to TRBD1. This CDR3 is 14 amino acids long. After removal of 5 bases from V and 1 base from J, the junction contained 3 bases not matched to a gene. Germline V gene data show CDR1 as LNHDA and CDR2 as SQIVND (reference sequence). The CDR3 sequence: CASSSGGPNTEAFF. The CDR3 coding sequence is TGTGCCAGTAGTTCAGGGGGCCCGAACACTGAAGCTTTCTTT.

This clone has just a few counts. This chain uses TRBV19 with TRBJ1-2; unclear D gene. Germline CDR1 reads LNHDA; CDR2 reads SQIVND (reference sequence). This CDR3 has 13 residues. Trimming shortened V by 9 bases and J by 4 bases, and 15 bases separated the two germline ends. CDR3 residues: CASQGRGGYGYTF. CDR3 DNA: TGTGCCAGCCAAGGGAGAGGTGGCTATGGCTACACCTTC.

The sample holds one count of this clone. The chain joins TRBV6-5 to TRBJ2-2, with TRBD1 as a possible D gene (6 bases). V was cut by 5 bases and J by 5 bases, with 15 bases left in between. CDR1 is MNHEY, CDR2 SVGAGI, per germline. The CDR3 totals 15 residues. CDR3 sequence reads: CASSRRDIETGELFF. The CDR3 coding sequence is TGTGCCAGCAGTCGCCGGGACATTGAGACCGGGGAGCTGTTTTTT.

V gene TRBV30 combines with J gene TRBJ1-2; 10 bases agree with TRBD1. With 7 bases clipped from V and 8 bases from J, the junction kept 10 bases outside the gene matches. Per the germline V gene, CDR1 is GTSNPN and CDR2 is SVGIG (reference sequence). CDR3 size: 13 residues. CDR3 loop: CAFTGTGARGYTF. The CDR3 bases are TGTGCCTTCACCGGGACAGGGGCTCGGGGCTACACCTTC.

This CDR3 is CASSVDPGNYEQYF. DNA for the CDR3: TGTGCCAGCAGCGTAGACCCGGGGAACTACGAGCAGTACTTC. The chain couples TRBV9 to TRBJ2-7, with a tentative D call TRBD2 (5 bases). Germline V CDR1 and CDR2: SGDLS, YYNGEE. V shed 0 bases and J shed 3 bases, with 10 bases lying between them. The length of the CDR3 is 14 residues. Full variable domain (outside the CDR3, taken from reference TRBV9 and TRBJ2-7): DSGVTQTPKHLITATGQRVTLRCSPRSGDLSVYWYQQSLDQGLQFLIQYYNGEERAKGNILERFSAQQFPDLHSELNLSSLELGDSALYFCASSVDPGNYEQYFGPGTRLTVT.

The rearrangement uses TRBV4-1 and TRBJ2-1, with 13 bases lining up with TRBD2. The CDR3 has 22 residues. The ends lost 2 bases at V and 0 bases at J; junction bases unmatched: 16. Germline values: CDR1 MGHRA, CDR2 YSYEKL. CDR3 region: CASSQPGTSGVLGLSSYNEQFF. As DNA, the CDR3 is TGCGCCAGCAGCCAACCAGGGACTAGCGGGGTCTTAGGACTTAGCTCCTACAATGAGCAGTTCTTC.

This rearrangement joins TRBV6-2 or TRBV6-3 to TRBJ1-4, with 8 bases lining up with TRBD1. The CDR3 is made up of 16 amino acids. Germline loops: CDR1 MNHEY, CDR2 SVGEGT. Trimming cost V 5 bases and J 8 bases; bases outside gene matches: 13. In DNA, the CDR3 is TGTGCCAGCAGTATCAGACAGGGGTCGGTGGCGGAAAAACTGTTTTTT. Protein: CASSIRQGSVAEKLFF.

V gene TRBV19 combines with J gene TRBJ1-5; D remains ambiguous. Germline CDR1 and CDR2: LNHDA and SQIVND (reference sequence). The CDR3 contains 14 residues. V was cut by 5 bases and J by 1 base, with 9 bases left in between. CDR3 loop: CASSVDWSNQPQHF. The DNA for the CDR3 is TGTGCCAGTAGTGTGGACTGGAGCAATCAGCCCCAGCATTTT.

The J gene is TRBJ2-7, the V gene TRBV3-1 (or the pseudogene TRBV3-2); D not resolved. This CDR3 contains 15 residues. CDR1 and CDR2 from the germline V gene are LGHDT and YNNKEL (reference sequence). Trimming took off 0 bases at V and 0 bases at J, with 9 bases between the two ends. CDR3 loop: CASSQDVGGSYEQYF. DNA of the CDR3: TGTGCCAGCAGCCAAGATGTAGGCGGCTCCTACGAGCAGTACTTC.

The genes are TRBV4-2 and TRBJ1-2; D remains ambiguous. The CDR3 has 14 amino acids. Germline V CDR1 and CDR2: LGHNA, YNFKEQ. Trimming removed 0 bases at V and 8 bases at J, with 13 bases between. CDR3 region: CASSQDEGRGGYTF. CDR3 sequence (DNA): TGTGCCAGCAGCCAAGATGAGGGTCGAGGAGGCTACACCTTC.

This chain connects TRBV10-3 to TRBJ1-2; a possible D gene is TRBD1 (6 bases). The germline V and J ends were trimmed by 6 bases and 2 bases, with 7 bases remaining between them. Per the germline V gene, CDR1 is ENHRY and CDR2 is SYGVKD. This CDR3 spans 12 amino acids. CDR3 bases: TGTGCCATCAGACAGGGAAACTATGGCTACACCTTC. This codes for CAIRQGNYGYTF.

The chain employs TRBV7-2 and TRBJ1-3; the D is unclear. Germline V gene sequence: CDR1 SGHTA, CDR2 FQGNSA. The length of the CDR3 is 17 residues. V lost 1 base and J 7 bases, leaving 20 bases between the germline ends. In DNA form, the CDR3 reads TGTGCCAGCAGCTTAGGAGGGTCGGGTGTCGCTAGTAACACCATATATTTT. As protein: CASSLGGSGVASNTIYF.

This rearrangement joins TRBV5-6 to TRBJ1-1, with D perhaps TRBD1 (5 bases). V was trimmed by 0 bases and J by 4 bases, leaving 10 bases between them. The length of the CDR3 is 14 residues. CDR1 SGHDT and CDR2 YYEEEE come from the germline V gene. CDR3 coding DNA: TGTGCCAGCAGCTTGGCCTCTCAGGGCACTGAAGCTTTCTTT. Residues: CASSLASQGTEAFF.

Here the CDR3 reads CASSLALIRTELAKNIQYF. CDR3 in DNA: TGTGCCAGCAGCTTGGCGTTAATTAGGACGGAGCTAGCCAAAAACATTCAGTACTTC. This chain uses TRBV5-5 with TRBJ2-4, with D unclear. Trimming cost V 0 bases and J 0 bases, with 19 bases left between them. CDR1 is SGHKS and CDR2 is YYEKEE in the germline V gene (reference sequence). This CDR3 is built from 19 residues.

V gene TRBV5-1 combines with J gene TRBJ2-7; D is uncertain. CDR3 size: 14 residues. The germline CDR1 and CDR2 sequences are SGHRS and YFSETQ. Trimming removed 0 bases from V and 2 bases from J, with 9 bases in between. CDR3 sequence (DNA): TGCGCCAGCAGCTTGGGAAAGTCTACCTACGAGCAGTACTTC. Amino acid sequence: CASSLGKSTYEQYF.

V gene TRBV18 combines with J gene TRBJ1-1; weak D call: TRBD1 (5 bases). V lost 2 bases, J lost 2 bases, and 6 bases lay in between. Germline CDR1 KGHSH, CDR2 LQKENI. There are 13 residues in the CDR3. CDR3 sequence reads: CASSPGGNTEAFF. DNA for the CDR3: TGTGCCAGCTCACCAGGGGGAAACACTGAAGCTTTCTTT.